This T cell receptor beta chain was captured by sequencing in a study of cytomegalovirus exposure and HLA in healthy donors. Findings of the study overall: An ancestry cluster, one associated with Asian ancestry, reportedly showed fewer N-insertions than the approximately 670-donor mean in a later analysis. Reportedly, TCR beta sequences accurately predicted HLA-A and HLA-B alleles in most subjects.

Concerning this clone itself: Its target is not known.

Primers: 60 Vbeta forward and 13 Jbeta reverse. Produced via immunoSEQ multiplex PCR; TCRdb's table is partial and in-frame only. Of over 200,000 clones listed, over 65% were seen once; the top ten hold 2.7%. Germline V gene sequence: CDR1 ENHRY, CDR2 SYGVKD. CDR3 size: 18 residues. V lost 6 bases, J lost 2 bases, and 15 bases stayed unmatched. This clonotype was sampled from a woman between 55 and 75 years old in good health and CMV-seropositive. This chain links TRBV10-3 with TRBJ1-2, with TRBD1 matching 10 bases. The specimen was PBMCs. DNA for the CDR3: TGTGCCATCAGAAGTAGCCGGGACAGGGGAGGATTAAACTATGGCTACACCTTC. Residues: CAIRSSRDRGGLNYGYTF.